Shown below are 8 T cell receptor beta chains from a single sample sequenced in a study of T cell responses to AZD1222 COVID-19 vaccine. Produced via immunoSEQ multiplex PCR; TCRdb's table is partial and in-frame only. The sample consists of more than 150,000 clones, 75% to 95% of them appearing once. Sequenced here: peripheral blood, sampled on day 0 of AZD1222 vaccination. These receptors originate from an adult in good health.

The rearrangement links TRBV28 to TRBJ1-2; TRBD1 matches at 8 bases. This CDR3 has 12 amino acids. Trimming took 8 bases from V and 8 from J; bases not matched to a gene: 7. Germline assignment: CDR1 MDHEN and CDR2 SYDVKM. DNA of the CDR3: TGTGCCAGCGCCGCAGGGGGCAGAGGCTACACCTTC. Its translation is CASAAGGRGYTF.

V and J are TRBV9 and TRBJ2-1; 9 bases map to TRBD2. The J segment lost 9 bases and the V segment lost 0 bases, leaving 10 bases of the junction unmatched. This CDR3 is built from 16 residues. CDR1 SGDLS and CDR2 YYNGEE come from the germline V gene. CDR3 DNA: TGTGCCAGCAGCGTAGGTTTCCTAGCGGGACCCAGTGAGCAGTTCTTC. It specifies CASSVGFLAGPSEQFF.

V is TRBV27 and J is TRBJ2-5; 14 nucleotides match TRBD2. CDR3 length equals 15 residues. Germline assignment: CDR1 MNHEY and CDR2 SMNVEV (reference sequence). The J segment lost 3 bases and the V segment lost 6 bases, leaving 3 bases of the junction unmatched. The CDR3 DNA follows: TGTGCCAGCAGGAGACTAGCGGGAGGGAAAGAGACCCAGTACTTC. This translates into CASRRLAGGKETQYF.

This clone was recorded only once. The rearrangement joins TRBV25-1 to TRBJ2-5; D is unclear. The CDR3 is made up of 14 amino acids. V shed 2 bases and J shed 1 base, with 8 bases lying between them. Germline values: CDR1 MGHDK, CDR2 SYGVNS. The CDR3 region has the DNA TGTGCCAGCAGTGAACCCACAGCCCAAGAGACCCAGTACTTC. This translates into CASSEPTAQETQYF.

The chain combines TRBV24-1 with TRBJ2-1; 10 bases are a match to TRBD2. Looked up from germline, CDR1 is KGHDR and CDR2 is SFDVKD. V was clipped by 1 base and J by 7 bases; unmatched bases: 3. CDR3 length equals 15 residues. CDR3 nucleotides: TGTGCCACCAGTGATTTACAACTAGCGGGGAATGAGCAGTTCTTC. The encoded protein is CATSDLQLAGNEQFF.

The chain has TRBV30 and TRBJ2-7; tentatively, D is TRBD1 or TRBD2 (7 bases each). This CDR3 spans 18 amino acids. V gave up 5 bases and J gave up 7 bases, with 33 bases separating them. Germline values: CDR1 GTSNPN, CDR2 SVGIG (reference sequence). CDR3 nucleotides: TGTGCCTGGGACCAAGGACAGGTACCCAGCGCGGGAGCGTTAGAGCAGTACTTC. Translating gives CAWDQGQVPSAGALEQYF. The entire variable domain, with the rest obtained from reference TRBV30 and TRBJ2-7, is as follows: SQTIHQWPATLVQPVGSPLSLECTVEGTSNPNLYWYRQAAGRGLQLLFYSVGIGQISSEVPQNLSASRPQDRQFILSSKKLLLSDSGFYLCAWDQGQVPSAGALEQYFGPGTRLTVT.

The chain employs TRBV30 and TRBJ1-5; D remains ambiguous. V shed 0 bases and J shed 7 bases, with 13 bases lying between them. The length of the CDR3 is 14 residues. CDR1 is GTSNPN and CDR2 is SVGIG in the germline V gene (reference sequence). Here the CDR3 reads CAWSVGVINQPQHF. CDR3 bases: TGTGCCTGGAGTGTTGGAGTTATCAACCAGCCCCAGCATTTT.

The V gene is TRBV5-4, the J gene TRBJ1-1, with D hard to call. The germline V gene has CDR1 SGHNT and CDR2 YYREEE (reference sequence). V shed 0 bases and J shed 7 bases, with 4 bases lying between them. CDR3 length: 11 residues. The CDR3 loop is CASSLENEAFF. The DNA for the CDR3 is TGTGCCAGCAGCTTGGAGAATGAAGCTTTCTTT.